This T cell receptor beta chain was captured in a study of shared clonotypes between healthy human individuals. The overall study: Donors were a couple of women and a few men aged 18 to 49. Broader study findings: Among donors, sharing of clonotypes was expected to be affected by sequencing depth.

Nashville, Tennessee was home to all donors, who were Caucasian adults. Looked up from germline, CDR1 is MNHEY and CDR2 is SVGAGI. The CDR3 extends over 13 amino acids. Trimming cost V 4 bases and J 2 bases, with 8 bases left between them. This clone occurred once. Its specificity is not known. An even split of each subset's genomic DNA across several immunoSEQ plates was performed. TCRdb's copy holds only in-frame clones and misses some; the assay was immunoSEQ multiplex PCR. The sample gives more than 2 million clones, 90% to 95% of which show up once; about 0.13% is in the top ten. The chain carries TRBV6-5 and TRBJ1-1; D gene unclear. The sample taken for sequencing was naive CD4+ T cells sorted from blood. Subset meaning: CD45RA+ positively selected. This TCR was sampled from a man aged 18 to 29 in good health. The CDR3 spells CASSSYRNTEAFF. In DNA form, the CDR3 reads TGTGCCAGCAGTTCCTACAGAAACACTGAAGCTTTCTTT.